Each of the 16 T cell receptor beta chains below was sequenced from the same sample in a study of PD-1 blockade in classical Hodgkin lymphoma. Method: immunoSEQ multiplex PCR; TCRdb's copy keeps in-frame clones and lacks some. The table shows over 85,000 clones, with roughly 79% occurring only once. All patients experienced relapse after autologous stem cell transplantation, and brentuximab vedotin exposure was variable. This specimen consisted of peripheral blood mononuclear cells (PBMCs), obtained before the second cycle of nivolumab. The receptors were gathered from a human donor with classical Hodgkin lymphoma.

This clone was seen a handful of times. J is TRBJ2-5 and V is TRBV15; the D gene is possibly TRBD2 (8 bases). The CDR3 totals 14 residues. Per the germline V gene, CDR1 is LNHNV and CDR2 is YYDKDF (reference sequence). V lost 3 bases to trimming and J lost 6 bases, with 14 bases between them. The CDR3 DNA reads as TGTGCCACCAGCAGGGGACAGCGGGAGCAGACCCAGTACTTC. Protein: CATSRGQREQTQYF.

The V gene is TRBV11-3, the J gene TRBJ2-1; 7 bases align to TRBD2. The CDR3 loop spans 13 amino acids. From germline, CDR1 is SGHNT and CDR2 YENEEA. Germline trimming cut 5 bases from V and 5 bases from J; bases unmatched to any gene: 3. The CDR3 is CASSVTSDNEQFF. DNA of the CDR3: TGTGCCAGCAGCGTAACTAGCGACAATGAGCAGTTCTTC.

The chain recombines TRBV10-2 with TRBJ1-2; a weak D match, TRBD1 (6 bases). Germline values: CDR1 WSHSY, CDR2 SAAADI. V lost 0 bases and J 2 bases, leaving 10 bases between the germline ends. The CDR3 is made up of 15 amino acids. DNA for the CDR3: TGCGCCAGCAGTGAGTCGTTGGGGGGCAACTATGGCTACACCTTC. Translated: CASSESLGGNYGYTF.

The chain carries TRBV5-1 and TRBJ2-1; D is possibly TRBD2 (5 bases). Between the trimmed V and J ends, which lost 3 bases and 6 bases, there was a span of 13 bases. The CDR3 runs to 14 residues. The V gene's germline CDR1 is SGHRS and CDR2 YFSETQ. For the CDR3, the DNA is TGCGCCAGCAGCTACCGAGGAGGTCTCAATGAGCAGTTCTTC. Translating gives CASSYRGGLNEQFF.

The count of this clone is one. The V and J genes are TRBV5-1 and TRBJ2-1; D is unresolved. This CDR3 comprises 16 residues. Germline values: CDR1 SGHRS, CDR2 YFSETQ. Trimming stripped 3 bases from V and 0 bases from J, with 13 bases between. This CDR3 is CASSSGPPSSYNEQFF. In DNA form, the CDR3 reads TGCGCCAGCAGCTCCGGACCGCCAAGCTCCTACAATGAGCAGTTCTTC.

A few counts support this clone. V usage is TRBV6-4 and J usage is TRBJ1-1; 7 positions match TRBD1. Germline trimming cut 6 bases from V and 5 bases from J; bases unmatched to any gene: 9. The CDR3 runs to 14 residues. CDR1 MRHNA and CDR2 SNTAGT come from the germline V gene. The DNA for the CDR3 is TGTGCCAGCAGCGACGGCTCCAGGGGGACTGAAGCTTTCTTT. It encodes CASSDGSRGTEAFF.

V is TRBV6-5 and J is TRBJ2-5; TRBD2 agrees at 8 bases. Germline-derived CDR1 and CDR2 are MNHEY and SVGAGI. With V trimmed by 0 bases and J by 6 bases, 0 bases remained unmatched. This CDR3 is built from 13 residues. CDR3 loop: CASSYSSGKTQYF. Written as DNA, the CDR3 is TGTGCCAGCAGTTACTCTAGCGGGAAGACCCAGTACTTC.

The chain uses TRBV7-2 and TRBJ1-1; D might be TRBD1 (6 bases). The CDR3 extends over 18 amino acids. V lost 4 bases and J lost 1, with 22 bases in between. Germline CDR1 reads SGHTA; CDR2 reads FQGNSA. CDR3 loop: CASSSLDLQQGANTEAFF. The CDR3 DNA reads TGTGCCAGCAGCTCCCTCGACCTCCAACAGGGAGCGAACACTGAAGCTTTCTTT.

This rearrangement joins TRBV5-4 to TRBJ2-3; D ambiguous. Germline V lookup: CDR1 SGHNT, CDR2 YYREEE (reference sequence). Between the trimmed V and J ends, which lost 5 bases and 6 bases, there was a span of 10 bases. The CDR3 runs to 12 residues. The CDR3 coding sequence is TGTGCCAGCAGTTACGCTCAGGATACGCAGTATTTT. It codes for CASSYAQDTQYF.

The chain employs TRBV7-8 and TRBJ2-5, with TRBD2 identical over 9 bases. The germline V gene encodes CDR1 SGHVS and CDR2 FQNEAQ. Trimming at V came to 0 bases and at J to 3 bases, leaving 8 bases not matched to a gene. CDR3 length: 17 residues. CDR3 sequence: CASSLALSGGPEETQYF. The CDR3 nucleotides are TGTGCCAGCAGCTTAGCGTTGAGCGGGGGGCCGGAAGAGACCCAGTACTTC.

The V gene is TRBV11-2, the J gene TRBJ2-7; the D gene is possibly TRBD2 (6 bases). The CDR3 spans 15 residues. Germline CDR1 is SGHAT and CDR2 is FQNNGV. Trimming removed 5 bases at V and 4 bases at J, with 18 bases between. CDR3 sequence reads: CASSRSGGSQYEQYF. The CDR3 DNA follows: TGTGCCAGCAGCCGCTCTGGGGGGAGTCAGTACGAGCAGTACTTC.

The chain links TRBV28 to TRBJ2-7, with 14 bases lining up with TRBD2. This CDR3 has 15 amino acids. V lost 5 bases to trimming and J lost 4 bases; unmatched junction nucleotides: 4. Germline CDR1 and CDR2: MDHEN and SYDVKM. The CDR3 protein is CASSPGLAGGYEQYF. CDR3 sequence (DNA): TGTGCCAGCAGTCCAGGACTAGCGGGAGGATACGAGCAGTACTTC.

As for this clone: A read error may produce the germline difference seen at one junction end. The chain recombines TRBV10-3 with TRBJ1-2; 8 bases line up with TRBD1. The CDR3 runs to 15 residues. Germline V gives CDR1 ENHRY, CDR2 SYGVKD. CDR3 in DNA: TGTGCCATCAGGCCCGGGCGGGAGGACAGGGATAGGGCCCTCTTC. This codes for CAIRPGREDRDRALF.

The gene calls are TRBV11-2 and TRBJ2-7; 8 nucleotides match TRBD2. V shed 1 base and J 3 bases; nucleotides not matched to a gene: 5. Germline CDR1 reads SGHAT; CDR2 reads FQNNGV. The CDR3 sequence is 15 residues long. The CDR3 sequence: CASSLVVGLDYEQYF. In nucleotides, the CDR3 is TGTGCCAGCAGCTTAGTGGTGGGACTAGACTACGAGCAGTACTTC.

This CDR3 reads CASSFETYSYEQYF. The CDR3 bases are TGCGCCAGCAGCTTCGAAACCTACTCCTACGAGCAGTACTTC. This chain connects TRBV5-1 to TRBJ2-7; no definite D call. Trimming pared 2 bases from V and 0 bases from J, leaving 9 bases between. Per the germline V gene, CDR1 is SGHRS and CDR2 is YFSETQ. This CDR3 has 14 amino acids.

The DNA of the CDR3 is TGTGCCAGCAGTATAGGGACAGGGGTCGGAAACACCATATATTTT. Translated, it gives CASSIGTGVGNTIYF. This chain links TRBV2 with TRBJ1-3; 10 nucleotides match TRBD1. This CDR3 has 15 residues. V shed 5 bases, J shed 4 bases, and the junction held 5 bases outside the gene matches. The germline V gene has CDR1 SNHLY and CDR2 FYNNEI.